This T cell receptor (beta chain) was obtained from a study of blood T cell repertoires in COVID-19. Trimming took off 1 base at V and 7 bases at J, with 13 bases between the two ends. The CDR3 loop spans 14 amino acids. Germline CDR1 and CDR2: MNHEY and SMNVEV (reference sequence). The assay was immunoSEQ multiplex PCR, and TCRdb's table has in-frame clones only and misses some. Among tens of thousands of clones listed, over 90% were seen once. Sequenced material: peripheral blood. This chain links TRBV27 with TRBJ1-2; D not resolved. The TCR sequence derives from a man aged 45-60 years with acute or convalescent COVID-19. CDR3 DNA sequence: TGTGCCAGCAGTTTATTTGGCTCGACGGGTGGCTACACCTTC. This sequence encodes CASSLFGSTGGYTF.